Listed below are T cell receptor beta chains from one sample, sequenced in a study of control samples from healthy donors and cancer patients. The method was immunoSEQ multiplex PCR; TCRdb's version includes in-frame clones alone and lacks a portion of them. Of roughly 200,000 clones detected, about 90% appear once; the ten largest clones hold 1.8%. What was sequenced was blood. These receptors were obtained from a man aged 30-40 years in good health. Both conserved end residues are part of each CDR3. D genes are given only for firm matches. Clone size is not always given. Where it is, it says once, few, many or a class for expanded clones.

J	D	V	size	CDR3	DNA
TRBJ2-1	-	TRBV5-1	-	CASSIQQSSYNEQFF	TGCGCCAGCAGCATACAACAGAGCTCCTACAATGAGCAGTTCTTC
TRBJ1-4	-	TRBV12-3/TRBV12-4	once	CASRGGRLEKLFF	TGTGCCAGCAGGGGGGGACGCTTAGAAAAACTGTTTTTT
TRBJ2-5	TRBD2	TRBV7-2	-	CASSLIPLGSGGHQETQYF	TGTGCCAGCAGCTTAATCCCTTTGGGTAGCGGGGGACACCAAGAGACCCAGTACTTC
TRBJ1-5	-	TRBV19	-	CASSNWQSYSNQPQHF	TGTGCCAGTAGTAACTGGCAGTCATATAGCAATCAGCCCCAGCATTTT
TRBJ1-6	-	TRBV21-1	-	CASSEPLCPGLNNSPLHF	TGTGCCAGCAGCGAACCTCTCTGTCCGGGACTGAATAATTCACCCCTCCACTTT
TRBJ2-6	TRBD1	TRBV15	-	CATSRDRGSSGANVLTF	TGTGCCACCAGCAGAGACAGGGGGAGCTCTGGGGCCAACGTCCTGACTTTC
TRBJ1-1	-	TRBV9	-	CASSVLGAGTEAFF	TGTGCCAGCAGCGTGTTAGGGGCGGGCACTGAAGCTTTCTTT
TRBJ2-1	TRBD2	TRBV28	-	CASSPGTSGYNEQFF	TGTGCCAGCAGTCCCGGGACTAGCGGATACAATGAGCAGTTCTTC
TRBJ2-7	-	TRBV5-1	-	CASSWGTGSYEQYF	TGCGCCAGCAGCTGGGGGACTGGCTCCTACGAGCAGTACTTC
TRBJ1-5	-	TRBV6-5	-	CASGGRHQPQHF	TGTGCCAGCGGGGGGAGACATCAGCCCCAGCATTTT
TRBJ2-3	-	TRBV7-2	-	CASSPGVADTDTQYF	TGTGCCAGCAGCCCGGGGGTAGCGGACACAGATACGCAGTATTTT
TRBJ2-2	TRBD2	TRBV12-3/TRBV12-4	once	CASRGGNTGELFF	TGTGCCAGTCGGGGGGGCAACACCGGGGAGCTGTTTTTT
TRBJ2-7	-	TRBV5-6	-	CASSLRTLGGSYEQYF	TGTGCCAGCAGCTTGAGGACACTGGGCGGCTCCTACGAGCAGTACTTC
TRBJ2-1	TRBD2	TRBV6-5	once	CASSYSSGGAFEQFF	TGTGCCAGCAGTTATTCTAGCGGGGGGGCCTTTGAGCAGTTCTTC
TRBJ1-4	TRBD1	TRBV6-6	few	CASSGTTGLFF	TGTGCCAGCAGCGGCACGACAGGGCTGTTTTTT
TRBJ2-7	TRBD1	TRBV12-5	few	CASGSGQGLYEQYF	TGTGCTAGTGGTTCCGGACAGGGGTTATACGAGCAGTACTTC
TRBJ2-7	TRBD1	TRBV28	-	CASSFRGRGRRAYEQYF	TGTGCCAGCAGTTTTAGAGGAAGGGGGCGGCGCGCGTACGAGCAGTACTTC
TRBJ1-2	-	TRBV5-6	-	CASSLSREGGYTF	TGTGCCAGCAGCTTGTCACGGGAGGGTGGCTACACCTTC
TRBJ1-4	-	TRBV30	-	CAWSSPRTRNEKLFF	TGTGCCTGGAGTTCCCCTCGAACACGGAATGAAAAACTGTTTTTT
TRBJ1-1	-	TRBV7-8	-	CASSLDRVEAFF	TGTGCCAGCAGCTTAGACAGAGTTGAAGCTTTCTTT
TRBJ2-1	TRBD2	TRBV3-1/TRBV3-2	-	CASSQGLAEISYNEQFF	TGTGCCAGCAGCCAGGGGCTAGCGGAGATATCCTACAATGAGCAGTTCTTC
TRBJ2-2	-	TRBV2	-	CASSERAAYTGELFF	TGTGCCAGCAGTGAAAGAGCAGCCTACACCGGGGAGCTGTTTTTT
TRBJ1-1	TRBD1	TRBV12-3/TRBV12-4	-	CASETGGRTEAFF	TGTGCCAGCGAAACAGGGGGTCGGACTGAAGCTTTCTTT
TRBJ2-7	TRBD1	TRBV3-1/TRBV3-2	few	CASSQVTGVGEQYF	TGTGCCAGCAGCCAAGTTACAGGGGTTGGCGAGCAGTACTTC
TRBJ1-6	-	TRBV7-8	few	CASSPRGSAYSPLHF	TGTGCCAGCAGCCCTAGGGGCAGCGCTTATTCACCCCTCCACTTT
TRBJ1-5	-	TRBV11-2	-	CASSPEIRGGDQPQHF	TGTGCCAGCAGCCCGGAGATACGGGGCGGTGATCAGCCCCAGCATTTT
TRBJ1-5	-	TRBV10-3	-	CAISDQLGQTDSNQPQHF	TGTGCCATCAGTGACCAACTCGGACAGACGGATAGCAATCAGCCCCAGCATTTT